These 15 T cell receptor beta chains share one sample of origin, sequenced in a study of CD8+CD57+ T cells in acquired aplastic anemia (dated by TCRdb to between 2018 and 2020). TCRdb names Illumina HiSeq 2000 as the instrument used. TCR beta VDJ combination and CDR3 sequence profiling used genomic DNA as the template. The public reads were run again by TCRdb, first through fastp at Q25 and then through MiXCR, and only productive beta chains were kept. Rows matching on CDR3 protein sequence are summarized as one entry with the most common DNA and genes. This sample lists roughly 51,000 distinct CDR3 sequences; around 69% were detected once. Clones ranked in the top ten supply about a third of the sample. The sequenced sample consisted of sorted CD4+, CD8+, or CD8+CD57+ T cells (not recorded which) from PBMCs. The receptor source for this set is a human donor in good health, serving as a control.

V usage is TRBV5-8 and J usage is TRBJ2-1; tentatively, D is TRBD1 (6 bases). The V and J ends lost 1 base and 7 bases respectively, with 12 bases between them. In germline, CDR1 is SGHTS, CDR2 YDEGEE. The CDR3 extends over 14 amino acids. CDR3 sequence: CASSLPGATNEQFF. CDR3 DNA: TGTGCCAGCAGCTTGCCAGGGGCTACGAATGAGCAGTTCTTC.

The V gene is TRBV25-1, the J gene TRBJ1-6; D unclear. Trimming shortened V by 3 bases and J by 4 bases, and 7 bases separated the two germline ends. The CDR3 loop spans 14 amino acids. From germline, CDR1 is MGHDK and CDR2 SYGVNS. The DNA for the CDR3 is TGTGCCAGCAGTGAGGCGGGATATAATTCACCCCTCCACTTT. Protein product: CASSEAGYNSPLHF.

The CDR3 region is CASSSATGWDTEAFF. CDR3 DNA sequence: TGTGCCAGCAGTTCCGCGACAGGCTGGGACACTGAAGCTTTCTTT. The chain recombines TRBV9 with TRBJ1-1, with D possibly TRBD1 on 6 matching bases. There are 15 residues in the CDR3. Germline assignment: CDR1 SGDLS and CDR2 YYNGEE. Trimming removed 5 bases at V and 3 bases at J, with 17 bases between.

The gene calls are TRBV29-1 and TRBJ2-5, with 8 positions matching TRBD1. CDR1 and CDR2 from the germline V gene are SQVTM and ANQGSEA. This CDR3 is built from 11 residues. V trimming: 7 bases; J trimming: 2 bases; junction bases outside the gene matches: 0. CDR3: CSGTGQETQYF. The CDR3 DNA reads as TGCAGCGGGACAGGGCAAGAGACCCAGTACTTC.

J is TRBJ1-2 and V is TRBV5-1; 8 bases are a match to TRBD1. Germline V gives CDR1 SGHRS, CDR2 YFSETQ. CDR3 length: 15 amino acids. Trimming removed 1 base from V and 9 bases from J; junction bases left unmatched: 11. In DNA, the CDR3 is TGCGCCAGCAGCTTGAGGCAGGGGGCCCTCCCGCGCTACACCTTC. It codes for CASSLRQGALPRYTF.

CDR3 region: CASSFRSSGQGVKPLHF. The CDR3 DNA reads as TGCGCCAGCAGCTTCCGTTCCTCAGGACAGGGGGTAAAACCCCTCCACTTT. This rearrangement joins TRBV5-1 to TRBJ1-6, with TRBD1 identical over 10 bases. The trim removed 2 bases at V and 12 bases at J, leaving 14 bases unmatched. The CDR3 runs to 17 residues. Germline loops: CDR1 SGHRS, CDR2 YFSETQ.

V usage is TRBV2 and J usage is TRBJ1-5; D is ambiguous. This CDR3 spans 13 amino acids. Per the germline V gene, CDR1 is SNHLY and CDR2 is FYNNEI. The V end lost 6 bases, the J end lost 2 bases, and 8 bases lay between the germline ends. Here the CDR3 reads CASRGLGNQPQHF. The CDR3 bases are TGTGCCAGCAGGGGTCTCGGCAATCAGCCCCAGCATTTT.

In this sample, this clonotype is medium-sized. V and J are TRBV19 and TRBJ2-7; 12 nucleotides match TRBD1. The germline CDR1 and CDR2 sequences are LNHDA and SQIVND (reference sequence). The J segment lost 5 bases and the V segment lost 7 bases, leaving 9 bases of the junction unmatched. The CDR3 is 15 residues long. DNA of the CDR3: TGTGCCAGTAACCTGGGACAGGGGGCTAGCGACGAGCAGTACTTC. Protein: CASNLGQGASDEQYF. Drawing the rest from reference TRBV19 and TRBJ2-7, the complete variable domain is DGGITQSPKYLFRKEGQNVTLSCEQNLNHDAMYWYRQDPGQGLRLIYYSQIVNDFQKGDIAEGYSVSREKKESFPLTVTSAQKNPTAFYLCASNLGQGASDEQYFGPGTRLTVT.

V gene TRBV10-3 combines with J gene TRBJ2-7; TRBD1 aligns across 9 bases. The CDR3 consists of 14 residues. Germline V gene lookup returns CDR1 ENHRY and CDR2 SYGVKD. With 6 bases clipped from V and 2 bases from J, the junction kept 5 bases outside the gene matches. As DNA, the CDR3 is TGTGCCATCAGCCGACAGGGGGGGGCCTACGAGCAGTACTTC. Protein: CAISRQGGAYEQYF.

This chain uses TRBV2 with TRBJ2-1; TRBD1 agrees at 7 bases. Germline V gene lookup returns CDR1 SNHLY and CDR2 FYNNEI. The CDR3 length is 15 residues. Unmatched junction bases numbered 6, after V lost 6 bases and J lost 1 base. The CDR3 loop is CASREDRPSYNEQFF. The CDR3 nucleotides read TGTGCCAGCAGGGAGGACAGGCCGTCCTACAATGAGCAGTTCTTC.

The chain couples TRBV14 to TRBJ1-6; D not certain. In germline, CDR1 is SGHDN, CDR2 FVKESK. The CDR3 covers 13 residues. Trimming stripped 1 base from V and 10 bases from J, with 8 bases between. The CDR3 bases are TGTGCCAGCAGCCAAGTATCCGGGTCACCCCTCCACTTT. It translates to CASSQVSGSPLHF.

V is TRBV7-2 and J is TRBJ2-5, with D possibly being TRBD2 (6 bases). Per the germline V gene, CDR1 is SGHTA and CDR2 is FQGNSA. Trimming removed 6 bases from V and 4 bases from J, with 12 bases in between. The CDR3 totals 13 residues. The CDR3 reads CASSAGRRETQYF. In DNA form, the CDR3 reads TGTGCCAGCAGTGCGGGACGCCGAGAGACCCAGTACTTC.

This clonotype was counted many times. V usage is TRBV3-1 and J usage is TRBJ2-7; no reliable D call. Germline CDR1 is LGHDT and CDR2 is YNNKEL (reference sequence). Trimming stripped 1 base from V and 3 bases from J, with 13 bases between. This CDR3 has 15 residues. CDR3 DNA: TGTGCCAGCAGCCAAGCTGAAGCTCCGGGCTACGAGCAGTACTTC. Its protein product is CASSQAEAPGYEQYF.

The V call is TRBV11-1, the J call TRBJ2-3, with 8 bases fitting TRBD2. The germline CDR1 and CDR2 sequences are SGHAT and FQDESV (reference sequence). This CDR3 region has 15 residues. V was clipped by 1 base and J by 2 bases; unmatched bases: 2. In DNA, the CDR3 is TGTGCCAGCAGCTTAGGGGGACTAGACACAGATACGCAGTATTTT. This translates into CASSLGGLDTDTQYF.

This clonotype was seen a few times. The chain joins TRBV2 to TRBJ2-7; D is possibly TRBD2 (5 bases). The CDR3 loop spans 13 amino acids. The V gene lost 8 bases and the J gene lost 4 bases, with 15 bases spanning the gap. Germline V gene lookup returns CDR1 SNHLY and CDR2 FYNNEI. The chain's CDR3 is CASAKRATYEQYF. The CDR3, as DNA: TGTGCCAGCGCCAAGAGGGCCACGTACGAGCAGTACTTC. Full variable domain (remainder filled in from reference TRBV2 and TRBJ2-7): EPEVTQTPSHQVTQMGQEVILRCVPISNHLYFYWYRQILGQKVEFLVSFYNNEISEKSEIFDDQFSVERPDGSNFTLKIRSTKLEDSAMYFCASAKRATYEQYFGPGTRLTVT.